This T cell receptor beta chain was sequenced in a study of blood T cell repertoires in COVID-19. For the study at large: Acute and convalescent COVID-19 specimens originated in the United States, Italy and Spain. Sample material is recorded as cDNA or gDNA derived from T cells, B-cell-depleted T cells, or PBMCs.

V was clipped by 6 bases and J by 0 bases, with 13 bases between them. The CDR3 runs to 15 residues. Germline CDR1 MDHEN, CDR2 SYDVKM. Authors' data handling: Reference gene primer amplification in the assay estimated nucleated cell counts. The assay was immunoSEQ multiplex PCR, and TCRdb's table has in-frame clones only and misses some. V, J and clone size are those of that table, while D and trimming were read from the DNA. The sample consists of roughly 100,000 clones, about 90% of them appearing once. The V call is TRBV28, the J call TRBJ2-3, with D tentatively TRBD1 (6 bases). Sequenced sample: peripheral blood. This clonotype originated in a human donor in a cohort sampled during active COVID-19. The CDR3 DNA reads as TGTGCCAGCAGCTCAACAGGGCATAGCACAGATACGCAGTATTTT. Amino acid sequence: CASSSTGHSTDTQYF.